These 26 T cell receptor beta chains were sequenced from one sample in a study of cytomegalovirus exposure and HLA in healthy donors. The PCR employed 60 Vbeta primers together with 13 Jbeta primers. Clones were sequenced by immunoSEQ multiplex PCR, and TCRdb holds only the in-frame ones, with some missing. Of over 100,000 clones listed, 70% are singletons. The sequencing sample was made of PBMCs. All receptors come from a man aged 30 to 45 in good health and CMV-seropositive.

The DNA for the CDR3 is TGCAGCGTTGAGGATTTGGACAGGAGGTACCAAGAGACCCAGTACTTC. Translating gives CSVEDLDRRYQETQYF. This chain links TRBV29-1 with TRBJ2-5; 7 bases match TRBD1. CDR1 is SQVTM and CDR2 is ANQGSEA in the germline V gene. This CDR3 has 16 residues. Trimming took 3 bases from V and 0 from J; bases not matched to a gene: 10.

This chain joins TRBV5-4 and TRBJ2-1; D is perhaps TRBD1 (6 bases). V was pared by 4 bases and J by 0 bases, with 14 bases between. The CDR3 has 16 residues. The V gene's germline CDR1 is SGHNT and CDR2 YYREEE (reference sequence). CDR3 region: CASSPRQVRSYNEQFF. Written as DNA, the CDR3 is TGTGCCAGCAGCCCTAGACAGGTGCGCTCCTACAATGAGCAGTTCTTC.

This chain connects TRBV5-4 to TRBJ2-1; 9 positions agree with TRBD1. J lost 3 bases, V lost 4 bases, and 8 bases had no gene match. The CDR3 sequence is 16 residues long. CDR1 is SGHNT and CDR2 is YYREEE in the germline V gene (reference sequence). The CDR3 loop is CASSPSGQGNYNEQFF. CDR3 in DNA: TGTGCCAGCAGCCCATCGGGACAGGGAAACTACAATGAGCAGTTCTTC.

The J gene is TRBJ2-2, the V gene TRBV29-1, with 9 bases lining up with TRBD1. CDR1 and CDR2 from the germline V gene are SQVTM and ANQGSEA. CDR3 size: 13 residues. V lost 4 bases, J lost 5 bases, and 2 bases stayed unmatched. The CDR3 nucleotides are TGCAGCGTTGCCGGGACAGGGACCGGGGAGCTGTTTTTT. Translating gives CSVAGTGTGELFF.

In this sample, this clone turned up a few times. The chain carries TRBV21-1 and TRBJ1-1. TRBV21-1 is a pseudogene segment. The CDR3 length is 12 residues. This CDR3 reads CASSKTRAEAFF. The CDR3 bases are TGTGCCAGCAGCAAGACGCGGGCTGAAGCTTTCTTT.

The chain employs TRBV30 and TRBJ2-1; a weak D match, TRBD2 (6 bases). The V and J ends lost 0 bases and 7 bases respectively, with 13 bases between them. The CDR3 loop spans 14 amino acids. The V gene's germline CDR1 is GTSNPN and CDR2 SVGIG (reference sequence). As DNA, the CDR3 is TGTGCCTGGAGTGTATCGGTAGCGGCTAATGAGCAGTTCTTC. It yields the protein CAWSVSVAANEQFF.

The V gene is TRBV9, the J gene TRBJ1-1; 12 bases align to TRBD1. CDR1 and CDR2 from the germline V gene are SGDLS and YYNGEE. Germline trimming cut 2 bases from V and 4 bases from J; bases unmatched to any gene: 6. The CDR3 runs 16 residues. CDR3 DNA sequence: TGTGCCAGCAGCGTTTTGGGACAGGGGGCTGGCACTGAAGCTTTCTTT. Its protein is CASSVLGQGAGTEAFF.

This clone was recorded only once. The gene calls are TRBV29-1 and TRBJ2-3, with TRBD1 identical over 8 bases. V trimming: 4 bases; J trimming: 3 bases; junction bases outside the gene matches: 6. CDR1 and CDR2 (germline): SQVTM, ANQGSEA. This CDR3 is 14 amino acids long. In DNA, the CDR3 is TGCAGCGTTGCCCGGCAGGGGGCAACAGATACGCAGTATTTT. It is translated as CSVARQGATDTQYF.

This clone came up a few times. The rearrangement links TRBV28 to TRBJ1-6; TRBD1 matches at 8 bases. This CDR3 contains 15 residues. V dropped 7 bases and J dropped 4; count of bases not matched to a gene: 6. Germline CDR1 reads MDHEN; CDR2 reads SYDVKM. CDR3 coding DNA: TGTGCCAGCACATGGGACAGGTTTTATAATTCACCCCTCCACTTT. Protein sequence: CASTWDRFYNSPLHF.

The gene calls are TRBV7-9 and TRBJ2-1; TRBD2 aligns across 7 bases. Trimming at V came to 8 bases and at J to 5 bases, leaving 9 bases not matched to a gene. The CDR3 sequence is 14 residues long. The germline CDR1 and CDR2 sequences are SEHNR and FQNEAQ (reference sequence). The CDR3 bases are TGTGCCAGCCCCTGGGGGGAGGGCCACAATGAGCAGTTCTTC. This gives the protein CASPWGEGHNEQFF. The full variable domain, with the rest looked up from reference TRBV7-9 and TRBJ2-1, is DTGVSQNPRHKITKRGQNVTFRCDPISEHNRLYWYRQTLGQGPEFLTYFQNEAQLEKSRLLSDRFSAERPKGSFSTLEIQRTEQGDSAMYLCASPWGEGHNEQFFGPGTRLTVL.

This chain links TRBV5-1 with TRBJ1-4; TRBD1 matches at 8 bases. CDR1 and CDR2 from the germline V gene are SGHRS and YFSETQ. Losses at the gene ends were 0 bases for V and 0 bases for J; bases not matched to a gene: 1. This CDR3 contains 16 residues. In nucleotides, the CDR3 is TGCGCCAGCAGCTTGGGGGACAGGACAACTAATGAAAAACTGTTTTTT. Its translation is CASSLGDRTTNEKLFF.

The genes are TRBV2 and TRBJ2-7; tentatively, D is TRBD1 (7 bases). The germline gives CDR1 SNHLY, CDR2 FYNNEI. The CDR3 length is 14 residues. Trimming pared 6 bases from V and 2 bases from J, leaving 14 bases between. In DNA, the CDR3 is TGTGCCAGCAGGCGGGACAGCGCAACCTACGAGCAGTACTTC. Its protein is CASRRDSATYEQYF.

This clone occurred once. CDR3 sequence (DNA): TGCAGCGCCAGCCGACAGGGTACCTTGGAGACCCAGTACTTC. This translates into CSASRQGTLETQYF. V gene TRBV29-1 combines with J gene TRBJ2-5; the match to TRBD1 covers 7 bases. Germline values: CDR1 SQVTM, CDR2 ANQGSEA. This CDR3 has 14 amino acids. Unmatched junction bases numbered 13, after V lost 7 bases and J lost 5 bases.

The J gene is TRBJ2-1, the V gene TRBV7-9; 8 bases match TRBD1. V shed 11 bases, J shed 5 bases, and the junction held 20 bases outside the gene matches. The CDR3 is 17 amino acids. The germline V gene has CDR1 SEHNR and CDR2 FQNEAQ (reference sequence). This chain's CDR3 is CAVNHRTPGQVDNEQFF. The DNA of the CDR3 is TGTGCCGTGAACCACCGGACACCGGGACAGGTTGACAATGAGCAGTTCTTC. Complete variable domain (other parts from reference TRBV7-9 and TRBJ2-1): DTGVSQNPRHKITKRGQNVTFRCDPISEHNRLYWYRQTLGQGPEFLTYFQNEAQLEKSRLLSDRFSAERPKGSFSTLEIQRTEQGDSAMYLCAVNHRTPGQVDNEQFFGPGTRLTVL.

V and J are TRBV7-3 and TRBJ2-1; the match to TRBD2 covers 13 bases. The germline V gene has CDR1 SGHTA and CDR2 FQGTGA. The ends lost 4 bases at V and 6 bases at J; junction bases unmatched: 3. The CDR3 runs 15 residues. The CDR3, as DNA: TGTGCCAGCAGCTCCGGGACTAGCGGGGCCAATGAGCAGTTCTTC. It yields the protein CASSSGTSGANEQFF.

In its sample, this clone was seen a few times. This rearrangement joins TRBV11-2 to TRBJ1-1; 7 bases are a match to TRBD1. CDR1 and CDR2 (germline): SGHAT, FQNNGV. Germline trimming cut 5 bases from V and 5 bases from J; bases unmatched to any gene: 8. This CDR3 is built from 14 residues. CDR3 nucleotides: TGTGCCAGCAGCCCATCAGGGGGACGTACTGAAGCTTTCTTT. It encodes CASSPSGGRTEAFF.

The rearrangement links TRBV11-3 to TRBJ2-1; no reliable D call. V lost 4 bases, J lost 4 bases, and 8 bases lay in between. The CDR3 is 13 amino acids. The V gene's germline CDR1 is SGHNT and CDR2 YENEEA. CDR3 DNA sequence: TGTGCCAGCAGCTCCCAACAGTACAATGAGCAGTTCTTC. This sequence encodes CASSSQQYNEQFF.

The rearrangement links TRBV11-2 to TRBJ2-5; TRBD1 aligns across 9 bases. With V trimmed by 1 base and J by 9 bases, 3 bases remained unmatched. The germline CDR1 and CDR2 sequences are SGHAT and FQNNGV. There are 13 residues in the CDR3. Here the CDR3 reads CASSLGQGGAQYF. CDR3 in DNA: TGTGCCAGCAGCTTAGGACAGGGGGGGGCCCAGTACTTC.

The V gene is TRBV7-3, the J gene TRBJ2-6, with D perhaps matching TRBD2 (6 bases). Germline assignment: CDR1 SGHTA and CDR2 FQGTGA. V dropped 5 bases and J dropped 0 bases, with 11 bases sitting between them. The CDR3 loop spans 16 amino acids. The CDR3 bases are TGTGCCAGCAGCCCGGGACTTAGCTCTGGGGCCAACGTCCTGACTTTC. Its protein product is CASSPGLSSGANVLTF. The whole variable domain, filled in from reference TRBV7-3 and TRBJ2-6, reads GAGVSQTPSNKVTEKGKYVELRCDPISGHTALYWYRQSLGQGPEFLIYFQGTGAADDSGLPNDRFFAVRPEGSVSTLKIQRTERGDSAVYLCASSPGLSSGANVLTFGAGSRLTVL.

The rearrangement uses TRBV6-1 and TRBJ1-5; D call uncertain. Germline-derived CDR1 and CDR2 are MNHNS and SASEGT. This CDR3 comprises 15 residues. V was clipped by 3 bases and J by 2 bases, with 11 bases between them. The DNA for the CDR3 is TGTGCCAGCAGTGAGGCGTATCGGGGCAATCAGCCCCAGCATTTT. As protein: CASSEAYRGNQPQHF.

The chain employs TRBV6-5 and TRBJ1-1; D ambiguous. Germline assignment: CDR1 MNHEY and CDR2 SVGAGI. This CDR3 is 14 amino acids long. Trimming removed 2 bases at V and 0 bases at J, with 7 bases between. This CDR3 is CASSYAGMNTEAFF. The CDR3 DNA reads as TGTGCCAGCAGTTACGCGGGAATGAACACTGAAGCTTTCTTT.

The chain uses TRBV19 and TRBJ1-2; 9 bases map to TRBD1. In germline, CDR1 is LNHDA, CDR2 SQIVND (reference sequence). J lost 2 bases, V lost 6 bases, and 4 bases had no gene match. This CDR3 spans 14 amino acids. This CDR3 reads CASRRTGANYGYTF. The CDR3 nucleotides read TGTGCCAGTAGAAGGACAGGGGCGAACTATGGCTACACCTTC.

This rearrangement joins TRBV9 to TRBJ2-3; TRBD1 agrees at 10 bases. Looked up from germline, CDR1 is SGDLS and CDR2 is YYNGEE. J was trimmed by 2 bases and V by 1 base; bases with no gene match: 13. CDR3 length: 19 residues. The CDR3: CASSVTGLGTGDLTDTQYF. CDR3 nucleotides: TGTGCCAGCAGCGTAACAGGGCTGGGGACAGGGGATCTCACAGATACGCAGTATTTT.

V usage is TRBV19 and J usage is TRBJ1-1; D uncertain. The CDR3 has 13 residues. Germline CDR1 and CDR2: LNHDA and SQIVND (reference sequence). Trimming took 3 bases from V and 5 from J, leaving 10 bases between them. CDR3 coding DNA: TGTGCCAGTAGTATGTACACGATAACTGAAGCTTTCTTT. Translated, it gives CASSMYTITEAFF.

The chain is built from TRBV4-2 and TRBJ2-1, with 14 bases matching TRBD2. J lost 0 bases, V lost 0 bases, and 7 bases had no gene match. Germline V CDR1 and CDR2: LGHNA, YNFKEQ. The length of the CDR3 is 20 residues. The CDR3, as DNA: TGTGCCAGCAGCCAAGAAGGGGGACTAGCGGGGGCCCTCTCCTACAATGAGCAGTTCTTC. Residues: CASSQEGGLAGALSYNEQFF.

The rearrangement uses TRBV15 and TRBJ1-4; no clear D. The CDR3 is 13 residues long. V gave up 1 base and J gave up 9 bases, with 9 bases separating them. The V gene's germline CDR1 is LNHNV and CDR2 YYDKDF (reference sequence). The CDR3 here is CATSRVGGKKLFF. DNA of the CDR3: TGTGCCACCAGCAGAGTCGGAGGGAAAAAACTGTTTTTT.